The source of this T cell receptor (beta chain) is a study of T cells after yellow fever vaccination. Study-level information: Preparing low-cell-number fractions relied on SMART-Seq v4 Ultra Low Input. General study results and limits: Subsequent to the booster, the majority of primary-vaccination clones reappeared (96% CD4, 88% CD8). One caveat is that FACS-sorted repertoires could contain abundant clonotypes contaminating from the bulk population.

CDR1 and CDR2 (germline): KGHSH, LQKENI. The length of the CDR3 is 12 residues. Trimming removed 2 bases from V and 4 bases from J, with 6 bases in between. To note about this clonotype: Its target is not known.

As TCR cDNA was made by 5'RACE template switching, a universal primer site and UMIs were added. TCRdb processed the 5' RACE reads anew with MiXCR; each CDR3 protein has one entry. The sample includes some 160,000 distinct CDR3 sequences, 5.5% to 7.5% of them seen just once. This rearrangement joins TRBV18 to TRBJ2-7; D is unclear. The TCR sequence derives from a man in his late teens or twenties who received the YFV17D yellow fever vaccine. This specimen was CD4+ T cells sorted from PBMCs, taken 5 days after the first yellow fever vaccination. CDR3 in amino acids: CASSPAGYEQYF. DNA for the CDR3: TGTGCCAGCTCACCAGCTGGATACGAGCAGTACTTC.